This T cell receptor (beta chain) stems from a study of post-analysis software for immune sequencing data (dated by TCRdb to between 2015 and 2017). Background on the whole study: The recorded disease courses included relapsing-remitting, secondary progressive and progressive-relapsing multiple sclerosis, and some patients had no subtype annotation. A subset of samples was prepared in parallel using single-end sample barcoding, then pooled and co-amplified after Illumina adapter ligation. The patient repertoires were compared against 11 previously published healthy control repertoires obtained from donors aged about 6 to 26 years.

Receptor libraries were prepared by PCR. The sequencer listed for this sample is Illumina HiSeq 2500. To reduce PCR and sequencing biases, unique molecular identifiers were built into the TCR beta cDNA libraries. Every 1 to 10 million input T cells yielded approximately 500,000 cDNA molecules, meaning each molecule approximated one T cell. The same protocol used for the earlier healthy control dataset was applied to prepare and sequence the patient libraries. Samples belonging to the same batch were prepared together, multiplexed and sequenced on a shared HiSeq lane. Turning to the authors' computational methods: MIGEC handled the raw barcoded reads, throwing out single-read molecular identifier groups before consensus assembly and CDR3 extraction. Clonotype tables were post-analysed with VDJtools, normalizing diversity by down-sampling all datasets to the smallest sample size. To correct batch-related cross-sample contamination, repertoire overlap clustering matched CDR3 amino acid sequences but not nucleotide sequences. TCRdb redid the processing of the public reads, applying fastp at Q25 and MiXCR, and retained in-frame beta chains. Rows are unified per CDR3 protein, each entry keeping the most common DNA and genes. The V and J calls and clone size come from TCRdb's table, not from the authors' own analysis. Recorded for this sample are hundreds of thousands of distinct CDR3 sequences; 25% to 30% of them occurred a single time. 0.56% of the sample is held by the ten biggest clonotypes.

Relative to germline, V is missing 3 bases and J is missing 3 bases, with 4 bases of the junction outside any gene match. The CDR3 numbers 13 residues from cysteine through phenylalanine. The DNA shown is the 39-base CDR3, in frame from base 1. Sequences DFQATT (CDR1) and SNEGSKA (CDR2) are obtained from the germline V gene (reference sequence). For this clonotype: Its antigen is unknown. No base qualities exist here, and no much larger clone lies one base off it.

Overall study results and their limits: Strong co-clustering of samples prepared in the same batch was shown by direct clustering with F measure, prompting a batch-effect correction. Roughly 5 TRBV segments, including TRBV5-6, TRBV5-1 and TRBV20-1, were significantly more frequent in patients than controls. The control group was slightly older than the multiple sclerosis patient group. Significantly lower normalized Chao1 diversity was found in multiple sclerosis patients than in controls, suggesting substantial peripheral T-cell clonal expansion.

To demonstrate the VDJtools post-analysis software, TCR beta repertoires were profiled from the peripheral blood of 10 to 15 young patients with multiple sclerosis. The patients with multiple sclerosis were children and adolescents between about 6 and 16 years of age. The receptor was derived from a girl under 18 with multiple sclerosis. Sequencing was performed on blood. The chain uses TRBV20-1 and TRBJ2-7, with 8 bases matching TRBD2. The CDR3 region reads CSARIAGLYEQYF. Here is the DNA: TGCAGTGCTAGGATAGCGGGACTCTACGAGCAGTACTTC.